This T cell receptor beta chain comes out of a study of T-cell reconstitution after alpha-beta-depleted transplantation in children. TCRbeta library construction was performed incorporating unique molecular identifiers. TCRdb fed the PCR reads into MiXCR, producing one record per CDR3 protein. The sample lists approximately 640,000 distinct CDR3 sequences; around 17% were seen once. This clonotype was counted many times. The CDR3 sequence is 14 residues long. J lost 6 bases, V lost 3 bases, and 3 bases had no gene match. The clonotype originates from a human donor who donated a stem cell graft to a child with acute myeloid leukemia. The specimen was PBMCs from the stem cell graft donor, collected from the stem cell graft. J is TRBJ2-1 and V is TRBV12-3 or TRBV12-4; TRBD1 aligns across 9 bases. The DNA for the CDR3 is TGTGCCAGCAGTTTCGGACAGGGGATCAATGAGCAGTTCTTC. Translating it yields CASSFGQGINEQFF.